A selection of T cell receptor beta chains follows, all from one sample in a study of T cells in Graves' hyperthyroidism and ophthalmopathy. From the multiplex PCR reads, TCRdb called clonotypes with MiXCR, one entry per CDR3 protein. Here the sample spans 300,000 to 450,000 distinct CDR3 sequences, roughly 25% being singletons. The sample was blood. The source is a man aged 50-60 years with Graves' hyperthyroidism. The CDR3 runs from the conserved cysteine through the conserved F or W.

j_call v_call cdr3_aa
TRBJ2-7 TRBV28 CASSPATESSYEQYF
TRBJ1-2 TRBV6-6 CASSYSGTGDYTF
TRBJ2-6 TRBV5-1 CASSSSTPGANVLTF
TRBJ2-5 TRBV7-2 CASSRSGRATQYF
TRBJ2-1 TRBV7-2 CASSPWRGSSYNEQFF
TRBJ2-3 TRBV2 CASSGSVPQYF
TRBJ2-3 TRBV27 CASTATSSYTDTQYF
TRBJ2-7 TRBV3-1 CASSGGEAGGYSYEQYF
TRBJ2-4 TRBV30 CAWSAPGTVAKNIQYF
TRBJ1-1 TRBV5-1 CASSLISGGRNTEAFF
TRBJ2-7 TRBV27 CASSPSMGEQYF
TRBJ2-4 TRBV6-1 CASSFSGGLQNIQYF
TRBJ2-5 TRBV5-1 CASSLFRAKETQYF
TRBJ2-3 TRBV20-1 CSAIPGISGSEDTQYF
TRBJ2-7 TRBV28 CASRPRTGAHEQYF
TRBJ2-4 TRBV19 CASTTRTSGQNIQYF
TRBJ1-1 TRBV5-1 CASSLAGVMNTEAFF
TRBJ2-3 TRBV6-1 CASSDPTGITDTQYF
TRBJ1-5 TRBV20-1 CSARDINNQPQHF
TRBJ2-5 TRBV24-1 CATSESTASKETQYF
TRBJ2-5 TRBV29-1 CSVASGRAWETQYF
TRBJ2-5 TRBV5-6 CASSLGLAGGSETQYF
TRBJ2-1 TRBV19 CASSVIGLAENNEQFF
TRBJ2-1 TRBV5-1 CASSLEGGYEQFF
TRBJ1-5 TRBV2 CASSEGNAPQHF
TRBJ1-5 TRBV20-1 CSARGTGGYQPQHF
TRBJ1-1 TRBV2 CASRKSRGTEAFF
TRBJ2-7 TRBV20-1 CSASLLNYEQYF
TRBJ1-1 TRBV6-2/TRBV6-3 CASSYPLNRGTEAFF
TRBJ1-5 TRBV6-1 CASSAVQGYQPQHF
TRBJ2-1 TRBV6-1 CASSLDSPGTSGVSSYNEQFF
TRBJ2-1 TRBV20-1 CSARDSRTRWEQFF
TRBJ2-1 TRBV6-1 CASRPNLEPQEQFF
TRBJ1-5 TRBV6-1 CASQDRVSNQPQHF
TRBJ2-5 TRBV7-2 CASSLEAVETQYF
TRBJ2-5 TRBV6-5 CASSYSPARDGETQYF
TRBJ2-3 TRBV12-3/TRBV12-4 CASSLTPRSTDTQYF
TRBJ2-5 TRBV12-3/TRBV12-4 CASSQAGAGETQYF
TRBJ1-1 TRBV18 CASSPSDVEAFF
TRBJ2-1 TRBV20-1 CSARGRAGSVNEQFF
TRBJ2-3 TRBV20-1 CSAYPSKRTDTQYF
TRBJ2-5 TRBV7-2 CASSQGSSQETQYF
TRBJ1-5 TRBV2 CASRIDRDSNQPQHF
TRBJ1-1 TRBV27 CASSYVQGFQAFF
TRBJ2-3 TRBV19 CASRSGSTDTQYF
TRBJ2-1 TRBV11-3 CASSFGGTTRNEQFF
TRBJ2-7 TRBV28 CASAVFQPTYEQYF
TRBJ2-1 TRBV29-1 CSVAGTTSGPSYNEQFF
TRBJ2-3 TRBV12-3/TRBV12-4 CASSSTWERTDTQYF
TRBJ2-3 TRBV20-1 CSAKRSTDTQYF
TRBJ2-7 TRBV29-1 CSVEFYGTEDYEQYF
TRBJ1-6 TRBV2 CASRAGDRGNSPLHF